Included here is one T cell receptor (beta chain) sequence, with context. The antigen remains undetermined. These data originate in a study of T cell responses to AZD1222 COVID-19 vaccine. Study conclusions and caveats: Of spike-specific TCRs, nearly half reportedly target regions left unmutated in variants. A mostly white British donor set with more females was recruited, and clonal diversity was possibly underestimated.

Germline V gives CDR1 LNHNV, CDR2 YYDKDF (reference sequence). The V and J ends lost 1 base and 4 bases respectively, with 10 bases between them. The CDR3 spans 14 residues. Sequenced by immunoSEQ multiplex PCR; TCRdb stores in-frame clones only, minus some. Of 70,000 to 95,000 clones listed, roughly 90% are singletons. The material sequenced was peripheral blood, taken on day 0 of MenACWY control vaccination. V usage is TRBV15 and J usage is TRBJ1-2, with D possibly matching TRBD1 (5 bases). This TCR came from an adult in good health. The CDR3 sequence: CATSRVWDFYGYTF. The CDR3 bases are TGTGCCACCAGCAGAGTCTGGGACTTCTATGGCTACACCTTC.